This TCR beta chain derives from a study of patients and donors after allogeneic stem cell transplantation. The CDR3 length is 14 residues. Germline V gene data show CDR1 as MNHNS and CDR2 as SASEGT. The ends were cut back, 6 bases at V and 0 bases at J, with 12 bases in the middle. TCRdb re-analysed the RT-PCR reads in MiXCR, keeping a single row per CDR3 protein. The sample yields roughly 960,000 distinct CDR3 sequences, more than 15% seen once. This clonotype was observed a handful of times. The receptor was derived from a human donor who was either an allogeneic HSCT recipient or a stem cell or donor lymphocyte infusion donor (not recorded which). It is not recorded whose cells these are; they may come from a transplant donor. The rearrangement uses TRBV6-1 and TRBJ2-7, with D perhaps given as TRBD1 or TRBD2 (5 bases each). Sample: blood, either unsorted or a sorted T cell fraction (not recorded which). The CDR3 protein is CASSMGPYSYEQYF. CDR3 coding DNA: TGTGCCAGCAGCATGGGACCCTACTCCTACGAGCAGTACTTC.